This paragraph reports one TCR beta chain. Time point specified: newly diagnosed GD, antithyroid drugs for less than 3 months. The authors made the TCR library using RNA they extracted from PBMCs. Trimming removed 0 bases at V and 0 bases at J, with 15 bases between. Germline V CDR1 and CDR2: MNHEY, SVGAGI. This CDR3 has 18 amino acids. CDR3-region Arm-PCR and iRepertoire HTBI primers produced the TCR beta libraries. TCRdb processed the multiplex PCR reads anew with MiXCR; each CDR3 protein has one entry. Here the sample spans 450,000 to 650,000 distinct CDR3 sequences, around 15% being singletons. The sample belongs to a study of regulatory T cells in long-lasting Graves disease. These data are also associated with another study on T cells in Graves' hyperthyroidism and ophthalmopathy. That source reports: Stable Graves' hyperthyroidism meant no ophthalmopathy progression within 18 months.

This chain uses TRBV6-5 with TRBJ1-3; maybe TRBD1 (5 bases). This clonotype originated in a woman aged 35 to 59 with Graves disease. The sequences come from peripheral blood mononuclear cells (PBMCs), collected at new diagnosis, from a patient treated with antithyroid drugs. CDR3 sequence reads: CASSYSTGASFSGNTIYF. The CDR3 DNA reads TGTGCCAGCAGTTACTCTACAGGCGCCTCCTTCTCTGGAAACACCATATATTTT.